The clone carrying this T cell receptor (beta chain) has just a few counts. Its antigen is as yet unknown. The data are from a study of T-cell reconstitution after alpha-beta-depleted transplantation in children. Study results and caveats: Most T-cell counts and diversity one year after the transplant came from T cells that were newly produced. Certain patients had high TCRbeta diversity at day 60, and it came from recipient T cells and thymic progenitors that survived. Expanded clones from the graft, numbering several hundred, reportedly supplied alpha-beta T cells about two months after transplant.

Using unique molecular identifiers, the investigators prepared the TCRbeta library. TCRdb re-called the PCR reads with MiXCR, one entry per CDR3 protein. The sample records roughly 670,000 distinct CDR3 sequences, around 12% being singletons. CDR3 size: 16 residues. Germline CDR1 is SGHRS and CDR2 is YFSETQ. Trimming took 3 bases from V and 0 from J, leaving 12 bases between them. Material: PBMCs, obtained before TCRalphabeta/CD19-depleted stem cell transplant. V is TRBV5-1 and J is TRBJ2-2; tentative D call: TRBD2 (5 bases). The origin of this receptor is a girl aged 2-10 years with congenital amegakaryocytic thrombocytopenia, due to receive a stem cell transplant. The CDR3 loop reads CASSYGRGSNTGELFF. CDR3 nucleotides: TGCGCCAGCAGCTATGGACGGGGATCGAACACCGGGGAGCTGTTTTTT. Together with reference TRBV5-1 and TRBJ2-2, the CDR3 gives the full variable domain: KAGVTQTPRYLIKTRGQQVTLSCSPISGHRSVSWYQQTPGQGLQFLFEYFSETQRNKGNFPGRFSGRQFSNSRSEMNVSTLELGDSALYLCASSYGRGSNTGELFFGEGSRLTVL.